These 13 T cell receptor beta chains were all obtained from the same sample, sequenced in a study of beta chain features in type 1 diabetes. Sequenced material consisted of expressed TCRB transcripts (all of the isolated RNA was reverse transcribed). This table comes from immunoSEQ multiplex PCR, and its TCRdb copy is limited to in-frame clones, with some not included. The data contain roughly 610,000 clones, roughly a sixth of them singletons. Source material: naive CD4+ T cells from blood. The receptor set was obtained from a man in his late teens or twenties in good health.

The chain recombines TRBV6-5 with TRBJ2-3, with D maybe TRBD2 (5 bases). Trimming removed 0 bases at V and 0 bases at J, with 10 bases between. There are 16 residues in the CDR3. Germline-derived CDR1 and CDR2 are MNHEY and SVGAGI. In DNA, the CDR3 is TGTGCCAGCAGTTACTCGAGGGCAGGCAGCACAGATACGCAGTATTTT. Protein product: CASSYSRAGSTDTQYF.

This sequence joins TRBV9 and TRBJ1-5, with D possibly TRBD1 on 6 matching bases. V was trimmed by 0 bases and J by 7 bases, leaving 14 bases between them. CDR1 is SGDLS and CDR2 is YYNGEE in the germline V gene. This CDR3 contains 15 residues. CDR3: CASSVDAGRGQPQHF. CDR3 in DNA: TGTGCCAGCAGCGTAGACGCGGGCAGGGGACAGCCCCAGCATTTT. Looking up the rest from reference TRBV9 and TRBJ1-5 gives the full variable domain: DSGVTQTPKHLITATGQRVTLRCSPRSGDLSVYWYQQSLDQGLQFLIQYYNGEERAKGNILERFSAQQFPDLHSELNLSSLELGDSALYFCASSVDAGRGQPQHFGDGTRLSIL.

The rearrangement uses TRBV18 and TRBJ2-5, with 10 bases lining up with TRBD2. This CDR3 comprises 14 residues. Trimming at V came to 6 bases and at J to 3 bases, leaving 4 bases not matched to a gene. Germline CDR1 and CDR2: KGHSH and LQKENI. CDR3 in amino acids: CASSPGLAEETQYF. The CDR3 nucleotides read TGTGCCAGCTCCCCTGGACTAGCGGAAGAGACCCAGTACTTC.

The rearrangement joins TRBV5-1 to TRBJ2-7; 9 bases line up with TRBD2. The V and J ends lost 6 bases and 3 bases, in that order; junction bases with no gene match: 7. Germline-derived CDR1 and CDR2 are SGHRS and YFSETQ. This CDR3 spans 14 amino acids. Written as DNA, the CDR3 is TGCGCCAGCACCTCGCGGGAGGGCCTCTACGAGCAGTACTTC. Translating it yields CASTSREGLYEQYF.

This chain links TRBV9 with TRBJ1-6; no definite D call. The CDR3 covers 16 residues. From germline, CDR1 is SGDLS and CDR2 YYNGEE. V lost 3 bases to trimming and J lost 6 bases, with 16 bases between them. The chain's CDR3 is CASSAGWLASNSPLHF. As DNA, the CDR3 is TGTGCCAGCAGCGCGGGGTGGTTAGCCTCTAATTCACCCCTCCACTTT.

The chain is built from TRBV18 and TRBJ2-7; TRBD2 aligns across 11 bases. The length of the CDR3 is 16 residues. Losses at the gene ends were 2 bases for V and 2 bases for J; bases not matched to a gene: 5. Germline CDR1 reads KGHSH; CDR2 reads LQKENI. CDR3 sequence reads: CASSPSRGLAAYEQYF. The CDR3 region has the DNA TGTGCCAGCTCACCAAGTAGGGGACTAGCGGCCTACGAGCAGTACTTC.

This clone was recorded a few times. The rearrangement links TRBV9 to TRBJ1-1, with D unclear. The CDR3 length is 10 residues. CDR1 is SGDLS and CDR2 is YYNGEE in the germline V gene. Trimming pared 9 bases from V and 2 bases from J, leaving 5 bases between. Here the CDR3 DNA reads TGTGCCACCGTCAACACTGAAGCTTTCTTT. This sequence encodes CATVNTEAFF.

The chain links TRBV11-2 to TRBJ2-1, with a possible D match to TRBD2 (6 bases). The CDR3 has 16 residues. Germline V CDR1 and CDR2: SGHAT, FQNNGV. The V end lost 0 bases, the J end lost 7 bases, and 16 bases lay between the germline ends. This CDR3 reads CASSLEITSISNEQFF. CDR3 sequence (DNA): TGTGCCAGCAGCTTAGAAATAACTAGCATCTCGAATGAGCAGTTCTTC.

The genes are TRBV14 and TRBJ2-2; D may be TRBD1 (6 bases). Germline V gives CDR1 SGHDN, CDR2 FVKESK. Trimming stripped 1 base from V and 1 base from J, with 13 bases between. This CDR3 is 17 amino acids long. CDR3 residues: CASSQAIWTVNTGELFF. Written as DNA, the CDR3 is TGTGCCAGCAGCCAAGCCATATGGACAGTGAACACCGGGGAGCTGTTTTTT.

This clone was observed a handful of times. The rearrangement uses TRBV27 and TRBJ2-4, with no clear D. Germline CDR1 is MNHEY and CDR2 is SMNVEV (reference sequence). Trimming shortened V by 5 bases and J by 9 bases, and 14 bases separated the two germline ends. The CDR3 extends over 13 amino acids. In DNA, the CDR3 is TGTGCCAGCAGTACTCCCGCCTCGGGCATTCAGTACTTC. Its translation: CASSTPASGIQYF.

The sample holds a few counts of this clone. J is TRBJ2-2 and V is TRBV6-1, with TRBD1 identical over 11 bases. Germline CDR1 and CDR2: MNHNS and SASEGT. CDR3 length: 16 amino acids. J lost 3 bases, V lost 2 bases, and 2 bases had no gene match. The CDR3: CASSERDRGYTGELFF. CDR3 coding DNA: TGTGCCAGCAGTGAAAGGGACAGGGGGTACACCGGGGAGCTGTTTTTT.

This clone was seen only a few times. The chain carries TRBV4-3 and TRBJ2-1, with TRBD2 matching 7 bases. Germline CDR1 reads LGHNA; CDR2 reads YSLEER. Trimming at V came to 1 base and at J to 0 bases, leaving 6 bases not matched to a gene. CDR3 size: 17 residues. CDR3 nucleotides: TGCGCCAGCAGCCAAGGGCTGGGGGGGAGCTCCTACAATGAGCAGTTCTTC. It specifies CASSQGLGGSSYNEQFF.

This clone showed up just a few times. J is TRBJ2-1 and V is TRBV19, with TRBD1 matching over 8 bases. V lost 2 bases and J lost 4; bases outside the gene matches: 7. The CDR3 totals 16 residues. The germline V gene has CDR1 LNHDA and CDR2 SQIVND (reference sequence). The CDR3 here is CASSIKTGTGYNEQFF. CDR3 DNA: TGTGCCAGTAGTATAAAAACCGGGACAGGTTACAATGAGCAGTTCTTC.